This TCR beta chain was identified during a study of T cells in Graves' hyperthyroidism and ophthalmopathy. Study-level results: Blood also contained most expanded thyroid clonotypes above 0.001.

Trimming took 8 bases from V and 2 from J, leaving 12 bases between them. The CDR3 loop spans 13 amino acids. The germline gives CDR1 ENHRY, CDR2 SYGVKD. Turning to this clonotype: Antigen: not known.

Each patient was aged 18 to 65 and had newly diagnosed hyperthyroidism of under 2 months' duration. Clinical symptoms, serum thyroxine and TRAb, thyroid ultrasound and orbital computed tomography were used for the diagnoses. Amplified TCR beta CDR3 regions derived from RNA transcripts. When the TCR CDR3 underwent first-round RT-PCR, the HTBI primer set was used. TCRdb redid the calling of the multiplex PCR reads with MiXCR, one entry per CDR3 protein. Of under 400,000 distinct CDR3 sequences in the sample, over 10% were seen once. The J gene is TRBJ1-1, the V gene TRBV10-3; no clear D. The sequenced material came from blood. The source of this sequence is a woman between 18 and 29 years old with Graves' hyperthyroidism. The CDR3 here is CAIAPGPNTEAFF. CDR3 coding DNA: TGTGCCATCGCCCCCGGGCCTAACACTGAAGCTTTCTTT.